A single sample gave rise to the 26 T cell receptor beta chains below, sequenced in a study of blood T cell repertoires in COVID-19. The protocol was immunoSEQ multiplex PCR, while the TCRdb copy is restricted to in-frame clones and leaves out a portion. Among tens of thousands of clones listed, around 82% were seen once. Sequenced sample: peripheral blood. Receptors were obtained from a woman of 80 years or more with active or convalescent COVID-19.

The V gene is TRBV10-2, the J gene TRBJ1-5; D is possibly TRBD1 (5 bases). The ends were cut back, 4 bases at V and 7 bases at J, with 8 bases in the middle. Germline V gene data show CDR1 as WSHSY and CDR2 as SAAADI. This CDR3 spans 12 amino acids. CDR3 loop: CASSGRDQPQHF. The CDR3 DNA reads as TGCGCCAGCAGTGGGAGGGACCAGCCCCAGCATTTT.

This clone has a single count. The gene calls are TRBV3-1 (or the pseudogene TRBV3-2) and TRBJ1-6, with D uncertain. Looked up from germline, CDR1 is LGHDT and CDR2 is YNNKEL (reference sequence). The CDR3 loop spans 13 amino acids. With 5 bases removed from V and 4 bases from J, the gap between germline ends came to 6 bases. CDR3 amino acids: CASSDSYNSPLHF. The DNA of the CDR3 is TGTGCCAGCAGCGACTCGTATAATTCACCCCTCCACTTT.

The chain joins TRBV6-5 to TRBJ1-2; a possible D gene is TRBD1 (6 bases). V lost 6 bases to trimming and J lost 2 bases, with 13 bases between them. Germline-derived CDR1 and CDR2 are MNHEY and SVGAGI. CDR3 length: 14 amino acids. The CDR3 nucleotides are TGTGCCAGCAGCCGGGACGGACAGAACTATGGCTACACCTTC. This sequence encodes CASSRDGQNYGYTF.

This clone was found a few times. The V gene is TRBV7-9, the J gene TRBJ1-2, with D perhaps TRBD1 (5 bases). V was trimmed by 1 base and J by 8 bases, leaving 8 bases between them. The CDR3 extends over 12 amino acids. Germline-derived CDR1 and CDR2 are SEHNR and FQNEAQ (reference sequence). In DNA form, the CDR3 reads TGTGCCAGCAGCTTAGACAGGAGCGGCTACACCTTC. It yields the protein CASSLDRSGYTF.

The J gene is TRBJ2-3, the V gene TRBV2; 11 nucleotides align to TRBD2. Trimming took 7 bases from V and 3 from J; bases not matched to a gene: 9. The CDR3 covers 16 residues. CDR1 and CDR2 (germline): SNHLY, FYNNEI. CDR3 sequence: CASTGILAGVTDTQYF. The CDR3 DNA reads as TGTGCCAGCACGGGCATACTAGCGGGAGTTACAGATACGCAGTATTTT. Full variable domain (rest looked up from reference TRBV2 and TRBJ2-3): EPEVTQTPSHQVTQMGQEVILRCVPISNHLYFYWYRQILGQKVEFLVSFYNNEISEKSEIFDDQFSVERPDGSNFTLKIRSTKLEDSAMYFCASTGILAGVTDTQYFGPGTRLTVL.

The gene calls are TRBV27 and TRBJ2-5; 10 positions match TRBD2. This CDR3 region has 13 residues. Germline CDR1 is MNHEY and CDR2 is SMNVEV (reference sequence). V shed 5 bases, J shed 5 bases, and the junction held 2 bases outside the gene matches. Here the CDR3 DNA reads TGTGCCAGCAGTCGAGCGGGGGGGGAGACCCAGTACTTC. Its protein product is CASSRAGGETQYF.

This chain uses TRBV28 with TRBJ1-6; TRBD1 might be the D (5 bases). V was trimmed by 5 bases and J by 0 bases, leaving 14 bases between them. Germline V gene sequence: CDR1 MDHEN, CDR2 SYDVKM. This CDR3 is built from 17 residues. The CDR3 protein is CASSGQGFGSYNSPLHF. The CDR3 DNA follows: TGTGCCAGCAGTGGCCAGGGTTTCGGCTCCTATAATTCACCCCTCCACTTT.

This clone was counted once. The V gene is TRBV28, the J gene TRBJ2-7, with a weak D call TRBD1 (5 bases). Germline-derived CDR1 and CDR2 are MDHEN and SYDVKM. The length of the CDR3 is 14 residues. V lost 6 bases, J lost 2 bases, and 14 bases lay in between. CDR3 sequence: CASSQTTVTYEQYF. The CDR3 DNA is TGTGCCAGCAGCCAGACGACAGTTACCTACGAGCAGTACTTC.

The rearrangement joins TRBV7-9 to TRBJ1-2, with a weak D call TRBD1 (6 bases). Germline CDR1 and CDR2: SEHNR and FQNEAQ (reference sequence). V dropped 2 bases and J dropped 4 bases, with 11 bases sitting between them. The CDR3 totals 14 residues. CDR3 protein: CASSLNRESYGYTF. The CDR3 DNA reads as TGTGCCAGCAGCTTAAACAGGGAAAGCTATGGCTACACCTTC. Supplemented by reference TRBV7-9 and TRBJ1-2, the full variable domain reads DTGVSQNPRHKITKRGQNVTFRCDPISEHNRLYWYRQTLGQGPEFLTYFQNEAQLEKSRLLSDRFSAERPKGSFSTLEIQRTEQGDSAMYLCASSLNRESYGYTFGSGTRLTVV.

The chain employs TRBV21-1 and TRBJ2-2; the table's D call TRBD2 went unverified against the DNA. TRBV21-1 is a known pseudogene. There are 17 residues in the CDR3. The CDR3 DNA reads TGTGCCAGCAGCAATGTAGCGGGAGGGCCGCGAACCGGGGAGCTGTTTTTT. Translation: CASSNVAGGPRTGELFF.

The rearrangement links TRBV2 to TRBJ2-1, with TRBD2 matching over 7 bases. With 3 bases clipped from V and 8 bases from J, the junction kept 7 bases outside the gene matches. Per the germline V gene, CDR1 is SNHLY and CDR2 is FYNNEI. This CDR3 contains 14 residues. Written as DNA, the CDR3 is TGTGCCAGCAGTGACGGCGGGAGTTTCGATGAGCAGTTCTTC. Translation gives CASSDGGSFDEQFF.

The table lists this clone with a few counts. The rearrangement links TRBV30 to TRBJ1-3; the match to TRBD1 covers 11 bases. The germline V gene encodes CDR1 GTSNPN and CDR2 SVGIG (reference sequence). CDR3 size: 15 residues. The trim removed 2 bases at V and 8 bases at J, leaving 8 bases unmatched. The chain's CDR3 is CAWSPIWDRGDTIYF. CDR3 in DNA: TGTGCCTGGAGTCCTATCTGGGACAGGGGGGACACCATATATTTT.

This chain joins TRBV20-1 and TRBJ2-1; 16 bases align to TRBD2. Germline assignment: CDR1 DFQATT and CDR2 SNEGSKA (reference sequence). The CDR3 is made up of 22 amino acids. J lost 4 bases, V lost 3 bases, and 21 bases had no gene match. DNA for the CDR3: TGCAGTGCTAGTCTGGGCAGGGACGGACCGGGACTAGCGGGAGGGGGGTACAATGAGCAGTTCTTC. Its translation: CSASLGRDGPGLAGGGYNEQFF.

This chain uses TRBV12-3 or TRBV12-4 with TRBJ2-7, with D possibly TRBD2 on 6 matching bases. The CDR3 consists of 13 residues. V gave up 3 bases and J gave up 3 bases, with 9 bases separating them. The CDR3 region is CASSFGGDYEQYF. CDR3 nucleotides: TGTGCCAGCAGTTTTGGAGGGGACTACGAGCAGTACTTC.

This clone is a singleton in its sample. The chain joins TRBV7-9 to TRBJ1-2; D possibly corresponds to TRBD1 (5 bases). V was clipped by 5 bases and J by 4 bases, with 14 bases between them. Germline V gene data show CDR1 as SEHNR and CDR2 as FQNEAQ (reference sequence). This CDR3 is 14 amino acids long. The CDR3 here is CASSPGGGAYGYTF. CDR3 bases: TGTGCCAGCAGCCCCGGGGGGGGTGCCTATGGCTACACCTTC.

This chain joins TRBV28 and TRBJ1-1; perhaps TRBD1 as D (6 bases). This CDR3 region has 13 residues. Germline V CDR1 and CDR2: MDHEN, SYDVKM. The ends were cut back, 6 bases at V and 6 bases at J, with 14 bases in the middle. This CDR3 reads CASSPTGTPEAFF. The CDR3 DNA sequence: TGTGCCAGCAGCCCAACAGGGACCCCTGAAGCTTTCTTT.

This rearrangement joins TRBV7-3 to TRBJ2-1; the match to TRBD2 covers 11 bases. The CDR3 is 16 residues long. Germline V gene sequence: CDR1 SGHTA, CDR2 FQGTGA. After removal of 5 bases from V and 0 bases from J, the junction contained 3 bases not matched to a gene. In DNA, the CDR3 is TGTGCCAGCAGCATCGGACTAGCGGGCTCCTACAATGAGCAGTTCTTC. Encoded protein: CASSIGLAGSYNEQFF.

The CDR3 DNA reads as TGTGCCAGCAGTCCGGGACAGGGGGTCGCAAACTATGGCTACACCTTC. Translation: CASSPGQGVANYGYTF. This chain links TRBV28 with TRBJ1-2, with 11 nucleotides matching TRBD1. The trim removed 5 bases at V and 2 bases at J, leaving 7 bases unmatched. Germline CDR1 is MDHEN and CDR2 is SYDVKM. This CDR3 region has 16 residues.

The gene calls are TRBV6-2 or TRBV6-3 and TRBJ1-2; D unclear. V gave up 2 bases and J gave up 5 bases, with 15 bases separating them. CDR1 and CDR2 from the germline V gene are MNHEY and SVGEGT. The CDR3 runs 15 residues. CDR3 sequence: CASSYLQVLWYGYTF. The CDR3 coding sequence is TGTGCCAGCAGTTACCTGCAGGTTCTATGGTATGGCTACACCTTC.

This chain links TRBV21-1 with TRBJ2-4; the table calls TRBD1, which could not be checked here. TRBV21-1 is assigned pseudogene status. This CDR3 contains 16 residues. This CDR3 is CASSHMDTGTKNIQYF. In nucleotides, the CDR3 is TGTGCCAGCAGTCACATGGACACCGGAACCAAAAACATTCAGTACTTC.

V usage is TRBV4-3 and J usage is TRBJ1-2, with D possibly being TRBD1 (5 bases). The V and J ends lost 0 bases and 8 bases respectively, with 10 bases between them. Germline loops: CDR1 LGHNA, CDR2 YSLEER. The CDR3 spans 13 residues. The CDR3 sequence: CASSQDRQGGYTF. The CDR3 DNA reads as TGCGCCAGCAGCCAAGATAGGCAGGGAGGCTACACCTTC.

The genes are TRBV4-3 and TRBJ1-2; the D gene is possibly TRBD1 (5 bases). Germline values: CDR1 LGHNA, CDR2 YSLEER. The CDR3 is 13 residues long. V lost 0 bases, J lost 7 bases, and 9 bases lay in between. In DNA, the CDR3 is TGCGCCAGCAGCCAAGAGCAGGGCGGTGGCTACACCTTC. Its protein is CASSQEQGGGYTF.

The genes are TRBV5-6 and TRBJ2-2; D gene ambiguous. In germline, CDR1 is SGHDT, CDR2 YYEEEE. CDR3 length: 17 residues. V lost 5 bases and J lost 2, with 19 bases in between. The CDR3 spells CASRNRYLLQNTGELFF. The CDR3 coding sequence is TGTGCCAGCAGGAACCGCTACCTCCTGCAAAACACCGGGGAGCTGTTTTTT.

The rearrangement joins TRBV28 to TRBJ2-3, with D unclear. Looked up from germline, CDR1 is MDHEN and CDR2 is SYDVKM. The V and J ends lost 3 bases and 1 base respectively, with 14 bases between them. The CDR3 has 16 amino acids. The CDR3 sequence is CASSFKLVGGTDTQYF. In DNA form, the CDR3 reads TGTGCCAGCAGTTTTAAGCTAGTCGGAGGCACAGATACGCAGTATTTT.

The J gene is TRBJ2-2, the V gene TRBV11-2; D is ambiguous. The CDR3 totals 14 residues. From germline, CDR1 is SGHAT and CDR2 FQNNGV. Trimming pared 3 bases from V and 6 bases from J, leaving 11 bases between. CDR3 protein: CASSFILGSGELFF. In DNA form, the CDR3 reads TGTGCCAGCAGCTTCATCCTAGGCTCCGGGGAGCTGTTTTTT.

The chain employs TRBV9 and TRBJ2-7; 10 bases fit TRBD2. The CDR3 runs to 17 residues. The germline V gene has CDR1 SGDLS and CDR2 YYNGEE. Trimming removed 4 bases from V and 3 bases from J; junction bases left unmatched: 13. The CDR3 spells CASSKFGLAGDDYEQYF. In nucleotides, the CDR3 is TGTGCCAGCAGCAAATTCGGGCTAGCGGGAGACGACTACGAGCAGTACTTC.